The source of this TCR beta chain is a study of T cells expressing NK-cell markers (dated by TCRdb to 2018 to 2020). Concerning the study at large: In sorted CD3+CD56+NKG2C+, CD3+CD56+NKG2C- and CD3+CD56-NKG2C+ T-cell subsets from several donors, TCR beta-chain repertoires were profiled. The study sequenced eight donors, all healthy volunteers chosen at random: three men and five women. Seven of the eight sequenced donors were HCMV-seropositive and one was HCMV-seronegative. The libraries were sequenced on Illumina HiSeq 2000/2500, MiSeq or NextSeq, producing 2 x 150 bp reads. Paper-wide results and their limitations: In over five donors, the dominant CD3+CD56+NKG2C+ clonotypes were among the top 10 CD8+ clonotypes and accounted for roughly 1.0-7.5% of CD8+ T cells. Whether the expanded NKG2C-expressing T cell clones were specific for HCMV antigens remained unclear. Those dominant clonotypes were again the most abundant among CD3+CD56-NKG2C+ cells in several donors, at about 28.3-60.1%.

Inclusive of the bounding cysteine and phenylalanine, the CDR3 is 17 residues long. No DNA sequence is on record. The CDR1 and CDR2 encoded by the germline V gene (reference sequence) are DFQATT and SNEGSKA. As for this clonotype: Its antigen specificity is not known.

HCMV-specific IgG was detected in serum with a commercial ELISA kit to determine HCMV serostatus. Peripheral blood mononuclear cells were isolated from blood by Ficoll density gradient centrifugation. The data were produced on an Illumina HiSeq 2000. TCR beta cDNA libraries were prepared using 5'RACE template switching, which introduced a universal primer site and unique molecular identifiers. cDNA synthesis was primed from the TCR beta constant segment, followed by two successive PCR amplification steps. The study's own analysis went as follows. MIGEC was used to demultiplex reads and group reads by UMI, and MiTCR was used to assemble and quantify clonotypes. Only TCR cDNA sequences supported by at least two reads were kept to exclude erroneous sequences. The tcR package was used for downstream repertoire analysis, and clonotypes were matched between fractions using CDR3 nucleotide sequence together with V segment. VDJmatch was used to annotate antigen specificity against VDJdb, with one amino acid substitution in CDR3 permitted. Following reprocessing of the reads by TCRdb, the data hold one row per CDR3 protein sequence and no DNA is available. What appears here as the V and J calls and clone size reflects TCRdb's work, not the paper's. The sample's table lists a count of 400,000 to 450,000 distinct CDR3 sequences. In total, the top ten clones hold 7.3% of the sample.

The rearrangement combines TRBV20-1 with TRBJ2-2; TCRdb lists TRBD2, though no DNA is available to test this call. This sequence originates from a woman aged 18-69 years in good health. The sequencing sample was made of blood T cells: a sorted CD56 or NKG2C T cell subset, CD4+ or CD8+ T cells, or bulk PBMC T cells (not recorded which). CDR3 protein: CSARVGLAGGNTGELFF.